This paragraph reports one T cell receptor (beta chain). The data stem from a study of control samples from healthy donors and cancer patients. Repertoires were generated with immunoSEQ multiplex PCR, while TCRdb's copy carries only in-frame clones and drops some. The table records some 160,000 clones, about 94% of them present only once. From germline, CDR1 is SGHNT and CDR2 YYREEE (reference sequence). This CDR3 has 12 residues. Trimming took off 4 bases at V and 8 bases at J, with 12 bases between the two ends. The chain recombines TRBV5-4 with TRBJ1-1; D unresolved. This clonotype was obtained from a woman aged 40 to 49 in good health. The sequenced material came from blood. The CDR3 protein is CASSPDGREAFF. DNA of the CDR3: TGTGCCAGCAGCCCAGACGGGAGGGAAGCTTTCTTT.